A selection of T cell receptor beta chains follows, all from one sample in a study of blood T cell repertoires in COVID-19. The repertoire was sequenced with immunoSEQ multiplex PCR; TCRdb's copy has only in-frame clones and lacks some. Seen here are about 190,000 clones, under 80% observed once, and the top ten hold roughly 14%. The sample comprised peripheral blood. These receptors all stem from a man aged 50 or older who had recovered from COVID-19. CDR3s include the opening cysteine and the closing phenylalanine or tryptophan. D genes are given only for firm matches. Part of the rows lack a size; the others show once, few, many or a class for expanded clones.

j_gene | v_gene | abundance | d_gene | CDR3aa | CDR3nt
TRBJ2-3 | TRBV6-1 | . | TRBD2 | CASSEGPGRGTDTQYF | TGTGCCAGCAGCGAAGGGCCAGGGAGGGGAACAGATACGCAGTATTTT
TRBJ1-4 | TRBV7-8 | . | . | CASSLAGRGEKLFF | TGTGCCAGCAGCTTAGCAGGAAGGGGTGAAAAACTGTTTTTT
TRBJ2-3 | TRBV27 | . | . | CASSYSGLYTQYF | TGTGCCAGCAGTTACAGTGGGCTGTATACGCAGTATTTT
TRBJ1-1 | TRBV27 | . | . | CASRLSMGGANTEAFF | TGTGCCAGCAGATTATCCATGGGGGGGGCAAACACTGAAGCTTTCTTT
TRBJ1-2 | TRBV11-2 | . | TRBD1 | CASSNPNRGGLYGYTF | TGTGCCAGCAGCAACCCTAACAGGGGGGGCCTCTATGGCTACACCTTC
TRBJ2-1 | TRBV11-2 | . | . | CASSDPTRRNEQFF | TGTGCCAGCAGCGACCCGACTCGACGCAATGAGCAGTTCTTC
TRBJ1-4 | TRBV2 | . | . | CASRPGGATNEKLFF | TGTGCCAGCAGGCCGGGGGGGGCAACTAATGAAAAACTGTTTTTT
TRBJ1-2 | TRBV5-1 | . | TRBD1 | CASSLTHEGAGYTF | TGCGCCAGCAGCTTGACCCACGAGGGGGCCGGCTACACCTTC
TRBJ2-5 | TRBV7-9 | . | . | CASSSGLEGETQYF | TGTGCCAGCAGTTCTGGACTGGAGGGAGAGACCCAGTACTTC
TRBJ2-1 | TRBV9 | . | . | CASSVDLFNEQFF | TGTGCCAGCAGCGTGGACTTATTCAATGAGCAGTTCTTC
TRBJ2-1 | TRBV27 | . | TRBD2 | CASSSGTSGLNEQFF | TGTGCCAGCAGTTCCGGGACTAGCGGTCTAAATGAGCAGTTCTTC
TRBJ1-4 | TRBV11-2 | . | . | CASSLQGLNEKLFF | TGTGCCAGCAGCTTACAGGGTTTAAATGAAAAACTGTTTTTT
TRBJ2-3 | TRBV10-3 | . | . | CAITDREFTSTDTQYF | TGTGCCATCACCGATCGGGAGTTCACTAGCACAGATACGCAGTATTTT
TRBJ1-5 | TRBV9 | . | . | CASSETGYNQPQHF | TGTGCCAGCAGCGAAACAGGTTACAATCAGCCCCAGCATTTT
TRBJ2-7 | TRBV20-1 | . | . | CSARRGGEQYF | TGCAGTGCTAGGAGGGGGGGTGAGCAGTACTTC
TRBJ2-7 | TRBV28 | . | TRBD2 | CASSELAGGKYEQYF | TGTGCCAGCAGCGAACTAGCGGGAGGAAAATACGAGCAGTACTTC
TRBJ2-7 | TRBV12-3/TRBV12-4 | . | TRBD1 | CASRETGGEQYF | TGTGCCAGCAGAGAAACAGGGGGCGAGCAGTACTTC
TRBJ1-1 | TRBV11-1 | . | TRBD1 | CASSLVGTGGYAFF | TGTGCCAGCAGCTTAGTTGGGACAGGGGGATATGCTTTCTTT
TRBJ2-7 | TRBV3-1/TRBV3-2 | . | TRBD2 | CASSLGLAGSSYEQYF | TGTGCCAGCAGCCTAGGACTAGCGGGTTCCTCCTACGAGCAGTACTTC
TRBJ2-3 | TRBV12-5 | . | . | CASGLANTDTQYF | TGTGCTAGTGGTTTGGCCAACACAGATACGCAGTATTTT
TRBJ2-2 | TRBV15 | once | TRBD1 | CATSQDRSYTGELFF | TGTGCCACCAGCCAGGACAGGTCCTACACCGGGGAGCTGTTTTTT
TRBJ1-1 | TRBV19 | . | . | CASSITGMGLNTEAFF | TGTGCCAGTAGTATAACAGGGATGGGCTTAAACACTGAAGCTTTCTTT
TRBJ2-5 | TRBV18 | . | TRBD1 | CASSPLQGAEETQYF | TGTGCCAGCTCACCACTTCAGGGGGCAGAAGAGACCCAGTACTTC
TRBJ2-5 | TRBV2 | . | . | CASSGPVGETQYF | TGTGCCAGCAGTGGCCCCGTCGGGGAGACCCAGTACTTC
TRBJ1-6 | TRBV30 | . | . | CAWSWTDLKNSPLHF | TGTGCCTGGAGTTGGACAGATCTTAAAAATTCACCCCTCCACTTT
TRBJ1-1 | TRBV18 | . | . | CASSPQQQNTEAFF | TGTGCCAGCTCACCTCAACAGCAGAACACTGAAGCTTTCTTT
TRBJ1-5 | TRBV3-1/TRBV3-2 | . | TRBD1 | CASSLTGGNQPQHF | TGTGCCAGCAGCCTTACAGGGGGCAATCAGCCCCAGCATTTT
TRBJ2-3 | TRBV28 | . | . | CASSLGFGAAGSEISTDTQYF | TGTGCCAGCAGTTTAGGGTTTGGGGCGGCAGGGTCAGAGATTAGCACAGATACGCAGTATTTT
TRBJ1-6 | TRBV5-6 | . | . | CASSLAGATTPLHF | TGTGCCAGCAGCTTGGCTGGGGCCACAACACCCCTCCACTTT
TRBJ1-1 | TRBV19 | . | . | CASSIAFAGRGGAFF | TGTGCCAGTAGTATAGCCTTCGCGGGGCGCGGTGGAGCTTTCTTT
TRBJ2-3 | TRBV13 | once | TRBD2 | CASSLRGLATDTQYF | TGTGCCAGCAGCTTAAGGGGACTAGCCACAGATACGCAGTATTTT
TRBJ2-7 | TRBV6-6 | . | TRBD1 | CASRTGTGKSYEQYF | TGTGCCAGCAGAACCGGGACAGGGAAGTCCTACGAGCAGTACTTC
TRBJ2-7 | TRBV19 | . | . | CASSPTRVSHEQYF | TGTGCCAGTAGTCCAACCCGGGTAAGCCACGAGCAGTACTTC
TRBJ1-3 | TRBV29-1 | . | . | CSGSERGSSGNTIYF | TGCAGCGGCTCCGAACGAGGGAGCTCTGGAAACACCATATATTTT
TRBJ2-6 | TRBV5-5 | once | . | CASRFLSGANVLTF | TGTGCCAGCAGATTCTTATCTGGGGCCAACGTCCTGACTTTC
TRBJ2-5 | TRBV24-1 | . | . | CATSDFEEETQYF | TGTGCCACCAGTGACTTCGAGGAAGAGACCCAGTACTTC
TRBJ2-1 | TRBV29-1 | . | TRBD2 | CSVDSTLSGRKKSYNEQFF | TGCAGCGTTGACAGCACTCTAAGCGGGAGGAAGAAATCCTACAATGAGCAGTTCTTC
TRBJ2-7 | TRBV3-1/TRBV3-2 | . | TRBD2 | CAPSEREAPIYEQYF | TGTGCCCCCTCGGAGCGGGAGGCCCCCATATACGAGCAGTACTTC
TRBJ1-5 | TRBV7-2 | . | . | CASSLTPPGLLSNQPQHF | TGTGCCAGCAGCTTAACTCCCCCAGGACTCCTCAGCAATCAGCCCCAGCATTTT
TRBJ2-7 | TRBV14 | . | TRBD2 | CASAASGTSGYEQYF | TGTGCCTCAGCAGCCTCGGGGACTAGCGGCTACGAGCAGTACTTC
TRBJ1-2 | TRBV6-6 | . | . | CASSYSPGYGYTF | TGTGCCAGCAGTTACTCTCCAGGTTATGGCTACACCTTC
TRBJ1-1 | TRBV15 | . | . | CATRGERNTEAFF | TGTGCCACCAGAGGGGAAAGGAACACTGAAGCTTTCTTT
TRBJ1-5 | TRBV3-1/TRBV3-2 | . | . | CASSPGTQQPQHF | TGTGCCAGCAGCCCGGGGACACAGCAGCCCCAGCATTTT
TRBJ2-1 | TRBV5-4 | . | TRBD2 | CASRPWGSGRARNEQFF | TGTGCCAGCAGACCTTGGGGCAGCGGGAGGGCTAGGAATGAGCAGTTCTTC
TRBJ2-1 | TRBV3-1/TRBV3-2 | . | TRBD2 | CASSQGWASGGDEQFF | TGTGCCAGCAGCCAGGGTTGGGCTAGCGGAGGGGATGAGCAGTTCTTC
TRBJ2-2 | TRBV4-1 | . | . | CASSQDTGFTGELFF | TGCGCCAGCAGCCAAGATACAGGGTTCACCGGGGAGCTGTTTTTT
TRBJ1-4 | TRBV30 | . | . | CAWSQGFTTNEKLFF | TGTGCCTGGAGTCAGGGGTTTACAACTAATGAAAAACTGTTTTTT
TRBJ2-5 | TRBV29-1 | . | TRBD2 | CSVEELAGLETQYF | TGCAGCGTTGAAGAGCTAGCGGGACTGGAGACCCAGTACTTC
TRBJ2-7 | TRBV5-1 | few | TRBD2 | CASSVQLAGVSAEQYF | TGCGCCAGCAGCGTACAACTAGCGGGAGTATCTGCCGAGCAGTACTTC
TRBJ1-2 | TRBV2 | few | TRBD1 | CASKESGGANYGYTF | TGTGCCAGCAAGGAGTCAGGGGGCGCGAACTATGGCTACACCTTC
TRBJ2-1 | TRBV13 | once | . | CASSYGLDNEQFF | TGTGCCAGCAGCTACGGACTGGACAATGAGCAGTTCTTC
TRBJ2-3 | TRBV29-1 | . | TRBD1 | CSVYRDRGTDTQYF | TGCAGCGTTTACCGGGACAGGGGCACAGATACGCAGTATTTT
TRBJ2-7 | TRBV29-1 | once | TRBD1 | CSVPGQGGYEQYF | TGCAGCGTACCGGGACAGGGAGGATACGAGCAGTACTTC